A selection of T cell receptor beta chains follows, all from one sample in a study of blood T cell repertoires in COVID-19. Method: immunoSEQ multiplex PCR; TCRdb's copy keeps in-frame clones and lacks some. The table has about 160,000 clones, around four fifths seen once. Specimen: peripheral blood. The receptors were sampled from a man between 65 and 85 years old with acute or convalescent COVID-19. Each CDR3 is given with its conserved first and last residue. The D gene is left open where the match is weak. Only part of the rows carry a size: once, few, many, or a class if the clone is expanded.

j_call	v_call	d_call	clone_size	cdr3_nt	cdr3_aa
TRBJ2-5	TRBV5-1	TRBD1	-	TGCGCCAGCAGCACTCCGGGACAGGGATTTCAAGAGACCCAGTACTTC	CASSTPGQGFQETQYF
TRBJ2-1	TRBV27	TRBD1	-	TGTGCCAGCAGCGGGGACAGGCTGTGGCCCAATGAGCAGTTCTTC	CASSGDRLWPNEQFF
TRBJ1-5	TRBV7-2	TRBD1	-	TGTGCCAGCAGCTTAGTGGGGACAGGGAATCAGCCCCAGCATTTT	CASSLVGTGNQPQHF
TRBJ2-2	TRBV5-1	TRBD1	once	TGCGCCAGCAGCCAATCGACAGGGCCCGGGGAGCTGTTTTTT	CASSQSTGPGELFF
TRBJ1-1	TRBV2	-	-	TGTGCCAGCAACAGGAATCAGAACACTGAAGCTTTCTTT	CASNRNQNTEAFF
TRBJ1-5	TRBV19	-	-	TGTGCCAGTAGTATCCAGTACAATCAGCCCCAGCATTTT	CASSIQYNQPQHF
TRBJ2-1	TRBV5-1	-	-	TGCGCCAGCAGCAACGCGGGGTCGGATGAGCAGTTCTTC	CASSNAGSDEQFF
TRBJ1-1	TRBV14	TRBD1	few	TGTGCCAGCAGCCTCGGACAGGGAGGGAACACTGAAGCTTTCTTT	CASSLGQGGNTEAFF
TRBJ2-1	TRBV13	TRBD2	-	TGTGCCAGCAGCTTAATAGGTGGGACTAGCGGATACAATGAGCAGTTCTTC	CASSLIGGTSGYNEQFF
TRBJ1-5	TRBV27	-	-	TGTGCCAGCAGTCTTGGGCAGGGTGCTAGTCAGCCCCAGCATTTT	CASSLGQGASQPQHF
TRBJ1-6	TRBV5-1	TRBD1	-	TGCGCCAGCAGCTGGGGGGACAGCGGCTCCTATAATTCACCCCTCCACTTT	CASSWGDSGSYNSPLHF
TRBJ1-1	TRBV18	TRBD1	-	TGTGCCAGCTCACGACCAGGGGGCAGGGTGAACACTGAAGCTTTCTTT	CASSRPGGRVNTEAFF
TRBJ2-5	TRBV19	TRBD2	-	TGTGCCAGTAGTATAGTAGCGGGGGGAGAGACCCAGTACTTC	CASSIVAGGETQYF
TRBJ2-1	TRBV11-3	TRBD2	-	TGTGCCAGCAGCTCGAGCGGGAGCTCCTACAATGAGCAGTTCTTC	CASSSSGSSYNEQFF
TRBJ1-1	TRBV28	-	-	TGTGCCAGCAGTTCCCTAAGCTTCACTGAAGCTTTCTTT	CASSSLSFTEAFF
TRBJ2-3	TRBV9	-	-	TGTGCCAGCAGCGCCAGAGCGGGACAGGGCACAGATACGCAGTATTTT	CASSARAGQGTDTQYF
TRBJ2-2	TRBV5-1	TRBD2	few	TGCGCCAGCAGCCCGGGACTAGGGATCACCGGGGAGCTGTTTTTT	CASSPGLGITGELFF
TRBJ2-1	TRBV7-3	-	-	TGTGCCAGCGGAGATCGATACAATGAGCAGTTCTTC	CASGDRYNEQFF
TRBJ2-5	TRBV25-1	TRBD1	-	TGTGCCAGCAGTGATCCGGGACAGGGGGCTGGGGAGACCCAGTACTTC	CASSDPGQGAGETQYF
TRBJ1-1	TRBV9	TRBD1	few	TGTGCCAGCAGCGTAGTGAGAGGGGGCAACACTGAAGCTTTCTTT	CASSVVRGGNTEAFF
TRBJ1-3	TRBV6-5	-	-	TGTGCCAGCAGTAACCGGGAAACTGGAAACACCATATATTTT	CASSNRETGNTIYF
TRBJ2-1	TRBV6-2/TRBV6-3	-	many	TGTGCCAGCAGTTACTCGAGGATAGCAAATGAGCAGTTCTTC	CASSYSRIANEQFF
TRBJ1-1	TRBV10-1	TRBD1	few	TGCGCCAGCAGTGAGTCGGGACAGGTCCAGAACACTGAAGCTTTCTTT	CASSESGQVQNTEAFF
TRBJ1-2	TRBV10-1	-	once	TGCGCCAGCAGTGTGTCTATCAACTATGGCTACACCTTC	CASSVSINYGYTF
TRBJ2-5	TRBV7-2	-	-	TGTGCCAGCAGCTCCGCACTCTTAGCGGCGGAAGAGACCCAGTACTTC	CASSSALLAAEETQYF
TRBJ1-6	TRBV3-1/TRBV3-2	-	-	TGTGCCAGCAGCCAGCTACGGTCAGGGGTGAGGGATAGTAATTCACCCCTCCACTTT	CASSQLRSGVRDSNSPLHF
TRBJ2-5	TRBV9	TRBD2	-	TGTGCCAGCAGCGTAGTCCCGACTAGCGGGAGTGAGACCCAGTACTTC	CASSVVPTSGSETQYF
TRBJ2-1	TRBV9	-	-	TGTGCCAGCAGCGTAGGTCTGGTCCAAAGCGAGCAGTTCTTC	CASSVGLVQSEQFF
TRBJ2-1	TRBV7-2	TRBD2	-	TGTGCCAGCAGCTTAGTGCTAGCGGACAACAATGAGCAGTTCTTC	CASSLVLADNNEQFF
TRBJ2-5	TRBV19	-	-	TGTGCCAGTAGTGGCAGGGTGGAGACCCAGTACTTC	CASSGRVETQYF
TRBJ1-1	TRBV5-1	TRBD1	-	TGCGCCAGCAGCTCCGGGGGGACAGGGGTCACTGAAGCTTTCTTT	CASSSGGTGVTEAFF
TRBJ2-5	TRBV19	-	-	TGTGCCAGTAGGTCCGGGAGCCAAGAGACCCAGTACTTC	CASRSGSQETQYF
TRBJ1-5	TRBV10-1	TRBD1	-	TGCGCCAGCAGTGTAGACAGGGGGGTCCATGGCAATCAGCCCCAGCATTTT	CASSVDRGVHGNQPQHF
TRBJ2-1	TRBV19	TRBD2	-	TGTGCCAGTAGTAGCGGGAGTGGGCAAAATGAGCAGTTCTTC	CASSSGSGQNEQFF
TRBJ2-7	TRBV11-2	TRBD1	-	TGTGCCAGCAGCCATCCGACGGAGGACAGGGCTTACGAGCAGTACTTC	CASSHPTEDRAYEQYF
TRBJ2-4	TRBV28	TRBD2	few	TGTGCCAGCAGTCATAGCGGGACCAAAAACATTCAGTACTTC	CASSHSGTKNIQYF
TRBJ1-2	TRBV28	-	-	TGTGCCAGCAGTATACAGGGTTCGGGCTACACCTTC	CASSIQGSGYTF
TRBJ2-2	TRBV5-1	TRBD1	-	TGCGCCAGCAGCTCGAGACACAGGGGATCGAACACCGGGGAGCTGTTTTTT	CASSSRHRGSNTGELFF
TRBJ1-1	TRBV27	-	-	TGTGCCAGCAGGTTGTCCCGACAGAACACTGAAGCTTTCTTT	CASRLSRQNTEAFF
TRBJ1-4	TRBV15	-	-	TGTGCCACCAGCAGACGTGGCCCGGGGTCCCGGGGGGCTCTGAGTGAAAAACTGTTTTTT	CATSRRGPGSRGALSEKLFF
TRBJ1-5	TRBV24-1	TRBD1	-	TGTGCCACCAGTGACGGACAGGGGCCCCATTGGCCCCAGCATTTT	CATSDGQGPHWPQHF
TRBJ2-3	TRBV2	TRBD1	-	TGTGCCAGCAGGGACAGGGTGGGCACAGATACGCAGTATTTT	CASRDRVGTDTQYF
TRBJ1-1	TRBV2	-	once	TGTGCCAGCAGTGTGCAGGGGACCACTGAAGCTTTCTTT	CASSVQGTTEAFF
TRBJ2-5	TRBV27	TRBD2	-	TGTGCCAGCAGTCTAAGGCCTAGCGGTACGGAGACCCAGTACTTC	CASSLRPSGTETQYF